This T cell receptor beta chain was observed in a study of spatial heterogeneity in lung cancer. Overall study: More beta-chain than alpha-chain sequences were consistently detected. Regarding the study as a whole: It was found that expanded intratumoral alpha and beta TCR counts tracked tumor mutation counts.

Relative to its sample, this clonotype is medium-sized. Its target is not known. TCR cDNA molecules were tagged individually, and each one carried a unique molecular identifier. In TCRdb, the 5' RACE reads were re-called with MiXCR into one record per CDR3 protein. The sample has around 8,900 distinct CDR3 sequences; 2.5% to 3.5% are singletons. V was clipped by 0 bases and J by 5 bases, with 15 bases between them. Germline loops: CDR1 SGHNT, CDR2 YYREEE (reference sequence). The CDR3 is made up of 15 amino acids. Described time point: sample taken at primary tumor resection. The chain combines TRBV5-4 with TRBJ2-7; a possible D gene is TRBD2 (5 bases). The sample here was lung tumor tissue, taken at surgery. The sequence came from a male donor with early-stage non-small cell lung cancer. CDR3 in amino acids: CASSLDMGSSNEQYF. CDR3 sequence (DNA): TGTGCCAGCAGCTTGGATATGGGGAGTAGCAACGAGCAGTACTTC.